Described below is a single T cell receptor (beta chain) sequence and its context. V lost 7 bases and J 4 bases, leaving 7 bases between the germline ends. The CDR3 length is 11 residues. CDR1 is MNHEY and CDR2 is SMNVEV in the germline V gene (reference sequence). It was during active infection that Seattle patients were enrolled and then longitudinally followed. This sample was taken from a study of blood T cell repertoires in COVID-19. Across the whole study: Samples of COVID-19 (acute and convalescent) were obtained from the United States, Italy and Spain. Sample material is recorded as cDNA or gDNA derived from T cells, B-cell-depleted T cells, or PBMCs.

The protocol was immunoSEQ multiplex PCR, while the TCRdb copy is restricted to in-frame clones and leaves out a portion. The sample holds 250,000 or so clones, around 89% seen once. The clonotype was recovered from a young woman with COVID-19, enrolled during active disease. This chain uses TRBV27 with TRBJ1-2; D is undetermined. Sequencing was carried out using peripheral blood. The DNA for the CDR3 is TGTGCCAGCACCTCTCTCTATGGCTACACCTTC. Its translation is CASTSLYGYTF.